This section outlines one T cell receptor beta chain sequence together with its context. CDR1 is SGHRS, CDR2 YFSETQ, per germline. V was clipped by 0 bases and J by 7 bases, with 14 bases between them. The CDR3 has 16 amino acids. This sample is drawn from a study of T cells after yellow fever vaccination. MiXCR, run by TCRdb on the 5' RACE reads, gives a single entry per CDR3 protein. The sample includes some 260,000 distinct CDR3 sequences, about 5.2% of them seen just once. The sequence came from a man between 18 and 35 years old who received the YFV17D yellow fever vaccine. The material was CD4+ T cells sorted from PBMCs, obtained on the day of the yellow fever booster vaccination. The chain employs TRBV5-1 and TRBJ1-6, with D hard to call. The CDR3 bases are TGCGCCAGCAGCTTGGACGCGACATCGGGGAATTCACCCCTCCACTTT. Translated: CASSLDATSGNSPLHF.